A selection of T cell receptor beta chains follows, all from one sample in a study of cytomegalovirus exposure and HLA in healthy donors. The table came from immunoSEQ multiplex PCR; TCRdb's copy has only in-frame clones and leaves some out. This sample yields fewer than 200,000 clones, of which almost 80% are seen a single time; approximately 0.89% belongs to the top ten. The specimen was PBMCs. The receptors were gathered from a woman between 50 and 59 years old in good health and CMV-seropositive. Each CDR3 is given with its conserved first and last residue. Each record gives: V gene, J gene, CDR3 protein.

v_call: TRBV6-5
j_call: TRBJ1-3
cdr3_aa: CASSYRDTIYF

v_call: TRBV7-2
j_call: TRBJ2-7
cdr3_aa: CASSFRGQHYEQYF

v_call: TRBV7-9
j_call: TRBJ1-1
cdr3_aa: CASSLRGSEAFF

v_call: TRBV6-1
j_call: TRBJ1-1
cdr3_aa: CASSENRGLMNTEAFF

v_call: TRBV5-1
j_call: TRBJ1-1
cdr3_aa: CASSFQGGGYTEAFF

v_call: TRBV19
j_call: TRBJ1-5
cdr3_aa: CASTTYSALGGQPQHF

v_call: TRBV18
j_call: TRBJ2-1
cdr3_aa: CASSPPSDNEQFF

v_call: TRBV5-1
j_call: TRBJ2-1
cdr3_aa: CASSPLVGQGNNEQFF

v_call: TRBV7-8
j_call: TRBJ1-1
cdr3_aa: CASSFSRGQGMNTEAFF

v_call: TRBV5-4
j_call: TRBJ2-4
cdr3_aa: CASSSPGGAGRNIQYF

v_call: TRBV29-1
j_call: TRBJ1-2
cdr3_aa: CSVEIGLPLGGYTF

v_call: TRBV6-1
j_call: TRBJ1-1
cdr3_aa: CASSEPLSGDEEAFF

v_call: TRBV1
j_call: TRBJ1-4
cdr3_aa: CTSSQETGETNEKLFF

v_call: TRBV27
j_call: TRBJ2-3
cdr3_aa: CASSKTPGQGTDTQYF

v_call: TRBV5-1
j_call: TRBJ2-3
cdr3_aa: CASSWTGEGDTQYF

v_call: TRBV19
j_call: TRBJ1-3
cdr3_aa: CASKVRFSGNTIYF

v_call: TRBV27
j_call: TRBJ1-3
cdr3_aa: CASSPWGGAAGNTIYF

v_call: TRBV28
j_call: TRBJ1-6
cdr3_aa: CASSTGTDYNSPLHF

v_call: TRBV28
j_call: TRBJ1-1
cdr3_aa: CASSPGTEAFF

v_call: TRBV4-1
j_call: TRBJ2-7
cdr3_aa: CASSQPGQPEGQYF

v_call: TRBV5-1
j_call: TRBJ2-1
cdr3_aa: CASKGLAGDNEQFF

v_call: TRBV19
j_call: TRBJ2-1
cdr3_aa: CASSIFRGEQFF

v_call: TRBV27
j_call: TRBJ2-1
cdr3_aa: CATRLVAGGYNEQFF

v_call: TRBV7-8
j_call: TRBJ1-5
cdr3_aa: CASSSSTGNSNQPQHF

v_call: TRBV25-1
j_call: TRBJ2-3
cdr3_aa: CASSEGGDTQYF

v_call: TRBV20-1
j_call: TRBJ1-4
cdr3_aa: CSASQNEKLFF

v_call: TRBV4-1
j_call: TRBJ1-5
cdr3_aa: CASSQRQQGSNQPQHF

v_call: TRBV28
j_call: TRBJ2-1
cdr3_aa: CASSFLAGGPGNEQFF

v_call: TRBV30
j_call: TRBJ1-1
cdr3_aa: CAWTSGGSLTEAFF

v_call: TRBV6-5
j_call: TRBJ2-5
cdr3_aa: CASSSPGVTGQYF

v_call: TRBV6-5
j_call: TRBJ1-1
cdr3_aa: CASSDLGQGAAFF

v_call: TRBV7-8
j_call: TRBJ1-2
cdr3_aa: CASSFEWYKDRVFYGYTF

v_call: TRBV5-6
j_call: TRBJ1-6
cdr3_aa: CASSAGQPSSYNSPLHF

v_call: TRBV28
j_call: TRBJ2-1
cdr3_aa: CASSFVLAGGYNEQFF

v_call: TRBV18
j_call: TRBJ2-7
cdr3_aa: CASSPWGRDNEQYF

v_call: TRBV6-6
j_call: TRBJ2-3
cdr3_aa: CASRDGQGRGTQYF

v_call: TRBV19
j_call: TRBJ1-5
cdr3_aa: CASSRDRFNQPQHF

v_call: TRBV28
j_call: TRBJ1-1
cdr3_aa: CASSSTGGRDSEAFF

v_call: TRBV28
j_call: TRBJ2-5
cdr3_aa: CASSQGEQGRETQYF

v_call: TRBV2
j_call: TRBJ2-4
cdr3_aa: CASSSGAVGTEYF

v_call: TRBV10-1
j_call: TRBJ2-5
cdr3_aa: CASSETLAGGETQYF